This T cell receptor (beta chain) stems from a study of shared clonotypes between healthy human individuals. Study in general: Two female and three male donors aged 18 to 49 were enrolled.

The CDR3 has 12 residues. The germline V gene encodes CDR1 SGHAT and CDR2 FQNNGV. V gave up 5 bases and J gave up 5 bases, with 10 bases separating them. Researchers divided each subset's genomic DNA evenly across several immunoSEQ plates. Original processing notes: Filtering differed, since immunoSEQ gave only junction sequences and no quality scores. Profiled with immunoSEQ multiplex PCR; TCRdb holds only in-frame clones, not every one. V, J and clone size are taken as reported in that table, and D and trimming were inferred from the DNA itself. The data show fewer than 3 million clones, around 92% seen once. Investigators divided CD4+ cells into CD45RA+ naive and CD45RA-negative memory subsets.

The receptor was derived from a man aged 18 to 30 in good health. Some clones in this sample may be carry-over from other donors' samples. The chain carries TRBV11-2 and TRBJ2-7; D call uncertain. The material sequenced was naive CD4+ T cells from PBMCs. Subset: CD45RA+ positively selected. The CDR3 nucleotides read TGTGCCAGCAGCCTCCCCCCAGACGAGCAGTACTTC. It is translated as CASSLPPDEQYF.